This T cell receptor (beta chain) was captured in a study of lymphopenia after photon versus proton radiotherapy. Measured with immunoSEQ multiplex PCR; TCRdb has only the in-frame clones, and not every one. This repertoire shows 15,000 to 20,000 clones, almost 85% found once; its top ten account for approximately 2.6%. V lost 6 bases and J lost 2; bases outside the gene matches: 9. The germline CDR1 and CDR2 sequences are MNHEY and SMNVEV (reference sequence). This CDR3 is built from 17 residues. The source material was peripheral blood, sampled from a patient treated with photon-based radiotherapy. This chain joins TRBV27 and TRBJ2-3; 12 bases agree with TRBD2. The receptor comes from a woman aged 45-65 years with pancreatic cancer. In DNA form, the CDR3 reads TGTGCCAGCAGGGAACTAGGACTAGCGGGGTACACAGATACGCAGTATTTT. It is translated as CASRELGLAGYTDTQYF.